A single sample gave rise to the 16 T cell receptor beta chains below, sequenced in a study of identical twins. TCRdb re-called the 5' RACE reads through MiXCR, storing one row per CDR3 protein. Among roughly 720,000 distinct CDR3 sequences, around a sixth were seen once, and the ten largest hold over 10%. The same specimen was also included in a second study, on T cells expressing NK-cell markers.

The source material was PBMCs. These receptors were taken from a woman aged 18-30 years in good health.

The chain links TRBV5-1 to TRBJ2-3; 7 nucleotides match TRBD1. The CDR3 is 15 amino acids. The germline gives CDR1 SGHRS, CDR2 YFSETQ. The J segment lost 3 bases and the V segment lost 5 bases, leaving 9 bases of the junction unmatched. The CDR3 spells CASRRTGARTDTQYF. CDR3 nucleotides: TGCGCCAGCAGACGAACAGGGGCAAGGACAGATACGCAGTATTTT.

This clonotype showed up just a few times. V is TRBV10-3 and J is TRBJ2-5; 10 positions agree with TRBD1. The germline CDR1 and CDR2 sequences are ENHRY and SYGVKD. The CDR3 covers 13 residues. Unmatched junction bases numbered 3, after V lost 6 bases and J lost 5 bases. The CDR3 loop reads CAISGTGDETQYF. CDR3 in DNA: TGTGCCATCAGCGGGACAGGGGACGAGACCCAGTACTTC.

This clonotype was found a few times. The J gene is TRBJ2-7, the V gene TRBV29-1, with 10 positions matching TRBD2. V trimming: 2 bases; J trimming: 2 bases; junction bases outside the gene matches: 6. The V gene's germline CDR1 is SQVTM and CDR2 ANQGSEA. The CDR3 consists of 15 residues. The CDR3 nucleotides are TGCAGCGTTGAACTAGGGACTAGCGAGACCTACGAGCAGTACTTC. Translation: CSVELGTSETYEQYF.

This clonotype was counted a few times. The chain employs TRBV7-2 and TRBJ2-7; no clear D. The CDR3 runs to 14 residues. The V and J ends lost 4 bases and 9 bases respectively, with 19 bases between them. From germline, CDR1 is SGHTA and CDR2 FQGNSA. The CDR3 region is CASSYLMVSRAQYF. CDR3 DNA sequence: TGTGCCAGCAGCTATCTAATGGTTTCTAGAGCGCAGTACTTC.

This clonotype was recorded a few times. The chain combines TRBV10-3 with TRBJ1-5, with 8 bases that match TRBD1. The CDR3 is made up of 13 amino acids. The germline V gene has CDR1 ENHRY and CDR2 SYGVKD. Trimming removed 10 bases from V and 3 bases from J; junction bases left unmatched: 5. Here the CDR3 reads CATQDRVNQPQHF. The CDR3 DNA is TGTGCCACTCAGGACAGGGTCAATCAGCCCCAGCATTTT.

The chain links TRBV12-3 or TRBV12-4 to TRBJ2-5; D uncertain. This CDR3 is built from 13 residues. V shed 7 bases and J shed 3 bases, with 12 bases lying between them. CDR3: CASTAPAEETQYF. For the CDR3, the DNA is TGTGCCAGCACCGCCCCGGCAGAAGAGACCCAGTACTTC.

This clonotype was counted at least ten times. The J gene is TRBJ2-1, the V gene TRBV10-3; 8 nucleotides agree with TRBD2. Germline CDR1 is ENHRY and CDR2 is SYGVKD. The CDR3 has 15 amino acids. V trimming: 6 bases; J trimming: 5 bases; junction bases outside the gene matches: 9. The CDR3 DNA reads TGTGCCATCAGGGGGGGACTAGTCGAGAACAATGAGCAGTTCTTC. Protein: CAIRGGLVENNEQFF.

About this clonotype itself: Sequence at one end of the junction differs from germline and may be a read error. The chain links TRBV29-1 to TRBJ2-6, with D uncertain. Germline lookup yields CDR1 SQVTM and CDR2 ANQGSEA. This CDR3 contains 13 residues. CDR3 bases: TGCAACGTTTTACGACATGGGGCCAACGTCCTGACTTTC. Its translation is CNVLRHGANVLTF.

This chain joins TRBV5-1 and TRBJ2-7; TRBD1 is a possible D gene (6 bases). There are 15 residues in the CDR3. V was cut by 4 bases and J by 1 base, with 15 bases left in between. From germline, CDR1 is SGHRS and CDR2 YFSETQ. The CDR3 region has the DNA TGCGCCAGCAGCCCCAGGGGATTTGCTTCCTACGAGCAGTACTTC. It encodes CASSPRGFASYEQYF.

Here the CDR3 reads CASGDGSYEQYF. For the CDR3, the DNA is TGTGCCAGCGGAGACGGCTCCTACGAGCAGTACTTC. The V and J genes are TRBV5-6 and TRBJ2-7, with D unclear. V was cut by 7 bases and J by 0 bases, with 8 bases left in between. The V gene's germline CDR1 is SGHDT and CDR2 YYEEEE. CDR3 length: 12 residues.

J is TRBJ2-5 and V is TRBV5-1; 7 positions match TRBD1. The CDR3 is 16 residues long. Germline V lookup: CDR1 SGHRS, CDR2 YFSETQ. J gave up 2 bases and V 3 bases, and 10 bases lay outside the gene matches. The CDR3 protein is CASSWGQWGPQETQYF. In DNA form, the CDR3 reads TGCGCCAGCAGCTGGGGACAGTGGGGCCCACAAGAGACCCAGTACTTC.

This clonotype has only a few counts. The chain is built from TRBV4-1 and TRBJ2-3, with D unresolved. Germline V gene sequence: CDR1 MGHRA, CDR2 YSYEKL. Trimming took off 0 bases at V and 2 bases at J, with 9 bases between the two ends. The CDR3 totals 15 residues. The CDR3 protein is CASSQDEGPTDTQYF. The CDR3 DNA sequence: TGCGCCAGCAGCCAAGATGAAGGCCCCACAGATACGCAGTATTTT.

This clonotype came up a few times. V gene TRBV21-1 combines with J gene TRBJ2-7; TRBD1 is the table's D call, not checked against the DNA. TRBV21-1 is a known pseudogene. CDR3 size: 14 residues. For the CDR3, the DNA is TGTGCCAGCAGCAAACTCGACAGAGCCTACGAGCAGTACTTC. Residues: CASSKLDRAYEQYF.

DNA for the CDR3: TGCGCCAGCAGCTTGGTCGCTAGCGGGAGAACAGCCAAAAACATTCAGTACTTC. Protein product: CASSLVASGRTAKNIQYF. The chain has TRBV5-1 and TRBJ2-4, with 10 bases fitting TRBD2. There are 18 residues in the CDR3. V lost 0 bases and J lost 0; bases outside the gene matches: 6. The germline CDR1 and CDR2 sequences are SGHRS and YFSETQ.

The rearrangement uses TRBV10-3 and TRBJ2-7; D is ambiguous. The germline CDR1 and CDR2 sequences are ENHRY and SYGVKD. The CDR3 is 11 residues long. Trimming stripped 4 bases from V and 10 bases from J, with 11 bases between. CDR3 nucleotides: TGTGCCATCAGTGGCACGGTTTTTCAGTACTTC. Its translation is CAISGTVFQYF.

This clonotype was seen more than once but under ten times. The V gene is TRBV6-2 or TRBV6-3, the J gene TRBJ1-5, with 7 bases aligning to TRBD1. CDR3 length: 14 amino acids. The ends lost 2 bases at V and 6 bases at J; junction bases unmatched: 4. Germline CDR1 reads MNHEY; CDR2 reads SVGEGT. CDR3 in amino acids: CASSYEGAIQPQHF. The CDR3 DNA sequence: TGTGCCAGCAGTTACGAGGGGGCAATTCAGCCCCAGCATTTT.